These 13 T cell receptor beta chains came from one sample sequenced in a study of blood T cell repertoires in COVID-19. Clones were sequenced by immunoSEQ multiplex PCR, and TCRdb holds only the in-frame ones, with some missing. Of 250,000 to 300,000 clones in the sample, about nine tenths are singletons; the top ten hold 0.94%. Sequenced input: peripheral blood. The receptors come from a woman between 40 and 55 years old who had recovered from COVID-19.

This chain links TRBV5-1 with TRBJ2-1, with TRBD2 identical over 7 bases. Germline V CDR1 and CDR2: SGHRS, YFSETQ. This CDR3 has 16 amino acids. The V and J ends lost 3 bases and 4 bases, in that order; junction bases with no gene match: 10. CDR3 in DNA: TGCGCCAGCAGCTCCAACTTAGCGGGCCCTTACAATGAGCAGTTCTTC. This encodes CASSSNLAGPYNEQFF.

J is TRBJ1-4 and V is TRBV28; 8 positions agree with TRBD1. The V gene end was trimmed by 5 bases and the J gene end by 3 bases; junction bases not matched to a gene: 8. Germline V gives CDR1 MDHEN, CDR2 SYDVKM. This CDR3 comprises 16 residues. In nucleotides, the CDR3 is TGTGCCAGCAGTAGTCCAGGGGGCCTAGCTAATGAAAAACTGTTTTTT. Amino acids: CASSSPGGLANEKLFF.

The chain has TRBV6-1 and TRBJ2-7; TRBD1 is a possible D gene (5 bases). Between the trimmed V and J ends, which lost 3 bases and 3 bases, there was a span of 12 bases. CDR1 is MNHNS and CDR2 is SASEGT in the germline V gene. The CDR3 length is 14 residues. This CDR3 reads CASSETERLYEQYF. The CDR3 DNA sequence: TGTGCCAGCAGTGAGACAGAAAGACTCTACGAGCAGTACTTC.

The chain is built from TRBV20-1 and TRBJ2-2; D is ambiguous. Germline values: CDR1 DFQATT, CDR2 SNEGSKA (reference sequence). The CDR3 is 11 amino acids. V was cut by 4 bases and J by 7 bases, with 7 bases left in between. The CDR3 region is CSATRGGELFF. The CDR3 coding sequence is TGCAGTGCTACCCGCGGCGGGGAGCTGTTTTTT.

The chain recombines TRBV15 with TRBJ2-5; 8 bases are a match to TRBD2. This CDR3 has 15 amino acids. CDR1 is LNHNV, CDR2 YYDKDF, per germline (reference sequence). V shed 0 bases and J 2 bases; nucleotides not matched to a gene: 2. The CDR3: CATSRDASGQETQYF. The CDR3 DNA follows: TGTGCCACCAGCAGAGATGCTAGCGGGCAAGAGACCCAGTACTTC.

This sequence joins TRBV18 and TRBJ1-1; possibly TRBD1 for D (5 bases). Trimming stripped 4 bases from V and 11 bases from J, with 17 bases between. Germline V CDR1 and CDR2: KGHSH, LQKENI. The CDR3 is 13 amino acids. The CDR3, as DNA: TGTGCCAGCTCACGCGGGGGTGGATGGTTCGCTTTCTTT. This sequence encodes CASSRGGGWFAFF.

The chain carries TRBV7-3 and TRBJ2-3; 10 nucleotides agree with TRBD2. Losses at the gene ends were 4 bases for V and 5 bases for J; bases not matched to a gene: 3. The CDR3 has 14 residues. The V gene's germline CDR1 is SGHTA and CDR2 FQGTGA. CDR3 DNA sequence: TGTGCCAGCAGCTCTTTAGCGGGAGGAGATACGCAGTATTTT. Its translation is CASSSLAGGDTQYF.

This clone was found once. The chain employs TRBV29-1 and TRBJ2-1, with a weak D call TRBD2 (5 bases). The CDR3 loop spans 13 amino acids. Germline assignment: CDR1 SQVTM and CDR2 ANQGSEA. V shed 7 bases and J shed 4 bases, with 14 bases lying between them. The CDR3 reads CSAMDSSYNEQFF. The CDR3 bases are TGCAGCGCTATGGACTCCTCTTACAATGAGCAGTTCTTC.

The chain employs TRBV30 and TRBJ2-1, with 9 positions matching TRBD1. Germline CDR1 and CDR2: GTSNPN and SVGIG (reference sequence). With 3 bases clipped from V and 0 bases from J, the junction kept 6 bases outside the gene matches. The CDR3 totals 16 residues. CDR3 sequence (DNA): TGTGCCTGGAGCGGACAGGGGAAGAGCTCCTACAATGAGCAGTTCTTC. It is translated as CAWSGQGKSSYNEQFF.

The chain combines TRBV28 with TRBJ1-2; TRBD1 matches 8 bases. Germline lookup yields CDR1 MDHEN and CDR2 SYDVKM. This CDR3 has 15 residues. After removal of 2 bases from V and 4 bases from J, the junction contained 6 bases not matched to a gene. Here the CDR3 reads CASSLGGQGGYGYTF. CDR3 coding DNA: TGTGCCAGCAGTTTAGGCGGACAGGGTGGCTATGGCTACACCTTC.

The V gene is TRBV5-1, the J gene TRBJ2-5; 8 bases agree with TRBD2. The V and J ends lost 4 bases and 5 bases, in that order; junction bases with no gene match: 13. Germline V gene sequence: CDR1 SGHRS, CDR2 YFSETQ. The CDR3 spans 16 residues. CDR3 loop: CASSLPLREAAETQYF. CDR3 sequence (DNA): TGCGCCAGCAGCCTGCCTTTGCGGGAGGCGGCGGAGACCCAGTACTTC.

The CDR3 DNA is TGTGCCAGCAGGAGGTTGGGGACAGGGGGTTATGGCTACACCTTC. Encoded protein: CASRRLGTGGYGYTF. The chain combines TRBV27 with TRBJ1-2, with 11 bases lining up with TRBD1. The CDR3 is 15 residues long. V lost 6 bases to trimming and J lost 5 bases; unmatched junction nucleotides: 8. CDR1 and CDR2 from the germline V gene are MNHEY and SMNVEV (reference sequence).

CDR3 sequence: CSVRQGSHEQYF. The CDR3 DNA reads TGCAGCGTGCGACAGGGCAGCCACGAGCAGTACTTC. The chain carries TRBV29-1 and TRBJ2-7, with 7 bases identical to TRBD1. Trimming removed 6 bases from V and 5 bases from J; junction bases left unmatched: 7. Germline V lookup: CDR1 SQVTM, CDR2 ANQGSEA. The CDR3 contains 12 residues.